These 4 T cell receptor beta chains originate from one sample sequenced in a study of CD8+CD57+ T cells in acquired aplastic anemia. TCR beta VDJ and CDR3 profiles were obtained from a genomic DNA template. TCRdb reanalysed the reads using MiXCR and keeps one entry per CDR3 protein. The table lists some 120,000 distinct CDR3 sequences, over 45% of them singletons. The sequencing sample was made of sorted CD4+, CD8+, or CD8+CD57+ T cells (not recorded which) from PBMCs. The source is a human donor in good health, serving as a control.

This clonotype was detected ten times or more. The chain carries TRBV4-3 and TRBJ1-1; unclear D gene. Germline lookup yields CDR1 LGHNA and CDR2 YSLEER. Trimming removed 0 bases at V and 3 bases at J, with 11 bases between. The CDR3 is 15 residues long. The CDR3 loop is CASSQEQHGYTEAFF. CDR3 nucleotide sequence: TGCGCCAGCAGCCAAGAACAACACGGTTACACTGAAGCTTTCTTT.

Many counts were recorded for this clonotype. The rearrangement uses TRBV13 and TRBJ1-2; D uncertain. Per the germline V gene, CDR1 is PRHDT and CDR2 is FYEKMQ (reference sequence). Trimming cost V 3 bases and J 4 bases, with 9 bases left between them. The CDR3 spans 13 residues. This CDR3 is CASSFGSTYGYTF. For the CDR3, the DNA is TGTGCCAGCAGCTTCGGCAGCACCTATGGCTACACCTTC.

This clonotype was seen at least ten times. The V call is TRBV7-2, the J call TRBJ1-2, with D perhaps TRBD1 (6 bases). CDR1 and CDR2 (germline): SGHTA, FQGNSA. The V end was cut by 3 bases, the J end by 4 bases, with 12 bases between. The CDR3 runs 14 residues. In nucleotides, the CDR3 is TGTGCCAGCAGCTTGCAACAGGGAGGCTATGGCTACACCTTC. The encoded protein is CASSLQQGGYGYTF.

This clonotype was counted many times. The V call is TRBV10-3, the J call TRBJ2-7; D may be TRBD2 (5 bases). CDR1 is ENHRY, CDR2 SYGVKD, per germline. Trimming took 9 bases from V and 0 from J, leaving 12 bases between them. The CDR3 is made up of 13 amino acids. CDR3 amino acids: CAMKREGSYEQYF. DNA for the CDR3: TGTGCCATGAAGAGGGAAGGCTCCTACGAGCAGTACTTC.